This entry lists 22 T cell receptor beta chains sequenced from one sample in a study of T-cell reconstitution after alpha-beta-depleted transplantation in children. A library of TCRbeta sequences, prepared with unique molecular identifiers, was generated. One entry per CDR3 protein, called by TCRdb with MiXCR from the PCR reads. The sample shows hundreds of thousands of distinct CDR3 sequences, around 25% of them seen only once. The sample here was PBMCs, mostly from graft donor cells, taken 360 days after TCRalphabeta/CD19-depleted stem cell transplant. These receptors came from a female patient younger than 10 who had a stem cell transplant for congenital amegakaryocytic thrombocytopenia, so the T cells may come from the graft donor.

This sequence joins TRBV7-8 and TRBJ2-3; the match to TRBD1 covers 11 bases. V lost 5 bases to trimming and J lost 2 bases; unmatched junction nucleotides: 6. Per the germline V gene, CDR1 is SGHVS and CDR2 is FQNEAQ. The CDR3 loop spans 16 amino acids. CDR3 in DNA: TGTGCCAGCAGCCCTGGGACAGGGGGATTCACAGATACGCAGTATTTT. This translates into CASSPGTGGFTDTQYF.

This clonotype was counted at least ten times. The rearrangement joins TRBV18 to TRBJ2-7, with D tentatively TRBD1 (7 bases). Germline loops: CDR1 KGHSH, CDR2 LQKENI. The CDR3 has 15 amino acids. V dropped 6 bases and J dropped 2 bases, with 17 bases sitting between them. The chain's CDR3 is CASSPGGTAAYEQYF. The CDR3 DNA follows: TGTGCCAGCTCTCCAGGGGGGACAGCCGCCTACGAGCAGTACTTC.

The chain carries TRBV27 and TRBJ1-1, with D perhaps matching TRBD1 (5 bases). The V and J ends lost 2 bases and 5 bases respectively, with 9 bases between them. CDR1 MNHEY and CDR2 SMNVEV come from the germline V gene (reference sequence). This CDR3 is 13 amino acids long. The CDR3 nucleotides read TGTGCCAGCAGTTTACGTTGGGGGACTGAAGCTTTCTTT. Amino acid sequence: CASSLRWGTEAFF.

The chain has TRBV20-1 and TRBJ2-7; D gene unclear. CDR1 and CDR2 from the germline V gene are DFQATT and SNEGSKA (reference sequence). This CDR3 spans 12 amino acids. V lost 0 bases to trimming and J lost 2 bases, with 5 bases between them. CDR3 bases: TGCAGTGCTAGAGATAGGCCCTACGAGCAGTACTTC. Translated: CSARDRPYEQYF.

V and J are TRBV4-1 and TRBJ2-1; D is undetermined. V was shortened by 4 bases and J by 4 bases, with 20 bases between the two germline ends. This CDR3 is 17 amino acids long. Per the germline V gene, CDR1 is MGHRA and CDR2 is YSYEKL. DNA of the CDR3: TGCGCCAGCAGCCGAAGGGCGGACCCTAAAATGTACAATGAGCAGTTCTTC. This gives the protein CASSRRADPKMYNEQFF.

This clonotype came up a few times. The chain is built from TRBV5-1 and TRBJ2-2; D ambiguous. V was pared by 4 bases and J by 5 bases, with 12 bases between. The CDR3 runs 14 residues. The V gene's germline CDR1 is SGHRS and CDR2 YFSETQ. Here the CDR3 reads CASSPDRRTGELFF. The CDR3 nucleotides read TGCGCCAGCAGCCCTGATCGGCGGACCGGGGAGCTGTTTTTT.

This sequence joins TRBV7-9 and TRBJ2-5; 8 bases align to TRBD2. This CDR3 is built from 17 residues. V shed 5 bases and J 5 bases; nucleotides not matched to a gene: 16. CDR1 is SEHNR, CDR2 FQNEAQ, per germline (reference sequence). The CDR3 spells CASSASLPGGTPETQYF. The CDR3 region has the DNA TGTGCCAGCAGCGCGAGCCTTCCGGGAGGGACCCCGGAGACCCAGTACTTC.

This clonotype turned up a few times. The chain joins TRBV24-1 to TRBJ2-1; TRBD2 matches 9 bases. Germline V gene sequence: CDR1 KGHDR, CDR2 SFDVKD. The V segment lost 7 bases and the J segment 9 bases; nucleotides outside the gene matches: 12. The CDR3 consists of 15 residues. CDR3 DNA sequence: TGTGCCACCAGCGGCCCGGGACTAGCATCAGGTGAGCAGTTCTTC. Translated, it gives CATSGPGLASGEQFF.

The chain couples TRBV5-1 to TRBJ2-1, with TRBD2 matching over 10 bases. V shed 0 bases and J 7 bases; nucleotides not matched to a gene: 7. CDR3 length: 16 amino acids. CDR1 and CDR2 from the germline V gene are SGHRS and YFSETQ. CDR3 sequence: CASSLERGGWWNEQFF. CDR3 DNA: TGCGCCAGCAGCTTGGAGCGGGGGGGCTGGTGGAATGAGCAGTTCTTC.

This clonotype was counted only a few times. The chain combines TRBV7-9 with TRBJ2-4, with TRBD1 identical over 7 bases. Trimming removed 2 bases from V and 5 bases from J; junction bases left unmatched: 6. From germline, CDR1 is SEHNR and CDR2 FQNEAQ (reference sequence). The CDR3 contains 15 residues. The chain's CDR3 is CASSLIRTGENIQYF. CDR3 bases: TGTGCCAGCAGCTTAATCCGGACAGGAGAAAACATTCAGTACTTC.

This clonotype was counted between two and nine times. This sequence joins TRBV28 and TRBJ2-7, with TRBD2 matching over 7 bases. The J segment lost 2 bases and the V segment lost 6 bases, leaving 13 bases of the junction unmatched. Germline CDR1 reads MDHEN; CDR2 reads SYDVKM. CDR3 length: 16 residues. The CDR3 here is CASSLARREKAYEQYF. CDR3 in DNA: TGTGCCAGCAGCTTGGCCCGGCGGGAGAAAGCCTACGAGCAGTACTTC.

The chain has TRBV19 and TRBJ2-1, with TRBD2 matching 10 bases. The V and J ends lost 0 bases and 9 bases, in that order; junction bases with no gene match: 5. Germline V gives CDR1 LNHDA, CDR2 SQIVND (reference sequence). This CDR3 has 15 residues. CDR3 amino acids: CASSIDLAGEGEQFF. The CDR3 DNA follows: TGTGCCAGTAGTATAGATCTAGCGGGAGAGGGTGAGCAGTTCTTC. Full variable domain (outside the CDR3, taken from reference TRBV19 and TRBJ2-1): DGGITQSPKYLFRKEGQNVTLSCEQNLNHDAMYWYRQDPGQGLRLIYYSQIVNDFQKGDIAEGYSVSREKKESFPLTVTSAQKNPTAFYLCASSIDLAGEGEQFFGPGTRLTVL.

The V call is TRBV2, the J call TRBJ1-1; 11 positions match TRBD1. The J segment lost 10 bases and the V segment lost 7 bases, leaving 20 bases of the junction unmatched. Germline assignment: CDR1 SNHLY and CDR2 FYNNEI. The CDR3 runs 17 residues. In DNA form, the CDR3 reads TGTGCCAGCACAGTGCCCGCCCGGACAGGGGGCCCCTTAAGAGCTTTCTTT. Protein sequence: CASTVPARTGGPLRAFF. The whole variable domain, filled in from reference TRBV2 and TRBJ1-1, reads EPEVTQTPSHQVTQMGQEVILRCVPISNHLYFYWYRQILGQKVEFLVSFYNNEISEKSEIFDDQFSVERPDGSNFTLKIRSTKLEDSAMYFCASTVPARTGGPLRAFFGQGTRLTVV.

This clonotype came up many times. The CDR3 is CASSLEPQGLNYEQYF. The CDR3 nucleotides are TGCGCCAGCAGCTTGGAACCCCAGGGGCTAAATTACGAGCAGTACTTC. The chain employs TRBV5-1 and TRBJ2-7; D is possibly TRBD1 (6 bases). Deletions cut 0 bases from V and 4 bases from J, with 17 bases between. The CDR3 covers 16 residues. Germline V lookup: CDR1 SGHRS, CDR2 YFSETQ.

This clonotype has only a few counts. The chain employs TRBV9 and TRBJ1-2; TRBD1 might be the D (5 bases). Trimming removed 0 bases at V and 7 bases at J, with 7 bases between. The length of the CDR3 is 12 residues. Germline CDR1 and CDR2: SGDLS and YYNGEE. This CDR3 reads CASSVAGFGYTF. CDR3 nucleotides: TGTGCCAGCAGCGTAGCAGGGTTTGGCTACACCTTC.

J is TRBJ2-4 and V is TRBV20-1; TRBD2 is a possible D gene (6 bases). CDR3 size: 13 residues. In germline, CDR1 is DFQATT, CDR2 SNEGSKA (reference sequence). V was pared by 3 bases and J by 6 bases, with 12 bases between. The CDR3 loop is CSARDLGGNIQYF. CDR3 nucleotides: TGCAGTGCTAGGGACCTGGGGGGAAACATTCAGTACTTC.

The chain combines TRBV29-1 with TRBJ2-6, with TRBD1 matching over 9 bases. The CDR3 spans 15 residues. Trimming at V came to 7 bases and at J to 2 bases, leaving 6 bases not matched to a gene. CDR1 is SQVTM, CDR2 ANQGSEA, per germline. CDR3: CSAGQGGAGANVLTF. Here the CDR3 DNA reads TGCAGCGCGGGACAGGGTGGCGCTGGGGCCAACGTCCTGACTTTC.

This clonotype has just a few counts. DNA of the CDR3: TGCGCCAGCAGCTTGGAGGCAGGAAGGGCCAACGTCCTGACTTTC. Translated, it gives CASSLEAGRANVLTF. The J gene is TRBJ2-6, the V gene TRBV5-1; D is unclear. The length of the CDR3 is 15 residues. Germline CDR1 reads SGHRS; CDR2 reads YFSETQ. Trimming left V 0 bases short and J 5 bases short, with 9 bases between.

There are a few counts of this clonotype. The gene calls are TRBV4-1 and TRBJ2-3; D is uncertain. Trimming left V 0 bases short and J 0 bases short, with 4 bases between. This CDR3 is built from 14 residues. Germline CDR1 MGHRA, CDR2 YSYEKL. CDR3 nucleotide sequence: TGCGCCAGCAGCCAAGAGCTCAGCACAGATACGCAGTATTTT. As protein: CASSQELSTDTQYF.

The chain couples TRBV24-1 to TRBJ2-1; no clear D gene. Germline CDR1 KGHDR, CDR2 SFDVKD. Trimming shortened V by 9 bases and J by 7 bases, and 18 bases separated the two germline ends. The CDR3 has 14 residues. Written as DNA, the CDR3 is TGTGCCACCGCAGTAAGCGAAGATATGAATGAGCAGTTCTTC. This sequence encodes CATAVSEDMNEQFF.

The chain is built from TRBV20-1 and TRBJ2-1, with 10 bases aligning to TRBD2. The CDR3 has 15 amino acids. The V segment lost 6 bases and the J segment 1 base; nucleotides outside the gene matches: 6. From germline, CDR1 is DFQATT and CDR2 SNEGSKA (reference sequence). CDR3: CSAASGSWSYNEQFF. In DNA, the CDR3 is TGCAGTGCAGCTAGCGGGAGTTGGTCCTACAATGAGCAGTTCTTC.

The gene calls are TRBV4-1 and TRBJ1-2; 11 bases fit TRBD1. Looked up from germline, CDR1 is MGHRA and CDR2 is YSYEKL. CDR3 length: 13 residues. Germline trimming cut 3 bases from V and 7 bases from J; bases unmatched to any gene: 1. DNA of the CDR3: TGCGCCAGCAGCCAGGACAGGGGGCTTGGCTACACCTTC. Translation: CASSQDRGLGYTF.